The entry below gives a single TCR beta chain sequence along with its context. Its specificity is unknown. Sequencing used cDNA as its template, made by extracting RNA and reverse transcribing it. Method: immunoSEQ multiplex PCR; TCRdb's copy keeps in-frame clones and lacks some. Of around 190,000 clones detected, roughly 60% appear once; the ten largest clones hold over 1%. This entry belongs to a study of CD8+ T cells in alopecia areata. Study results and caveats: In blood and scalp, many expanded lesional clones persisted during tofacitinib.

Regarding treatment: oral pan-JAK inhibitor, 5-10 mg twice daily. CDR1 and CDR2 (germline): LNHNV, YYDKDF (reference sequence). The CDR3 sequence is 13 residues long. V lost 4 bases to trimming and J lost 1 base, with 7 bases between them. The source was CD4+ T cells sorted from blood, collected at week 24, from a patient treated with tofacitinib. The source is a human donor with alopecia areata. The V gene is TRBV15, the J gene TRBJ1-1, with D perhaps TRBD1 (5 bases). The chain's CDR3 is CATSIGGNTEAFF. CDR3 DNA: TGTGCCACCAGCATTGGGGGGAACACTGAAGCTTTCTTT.